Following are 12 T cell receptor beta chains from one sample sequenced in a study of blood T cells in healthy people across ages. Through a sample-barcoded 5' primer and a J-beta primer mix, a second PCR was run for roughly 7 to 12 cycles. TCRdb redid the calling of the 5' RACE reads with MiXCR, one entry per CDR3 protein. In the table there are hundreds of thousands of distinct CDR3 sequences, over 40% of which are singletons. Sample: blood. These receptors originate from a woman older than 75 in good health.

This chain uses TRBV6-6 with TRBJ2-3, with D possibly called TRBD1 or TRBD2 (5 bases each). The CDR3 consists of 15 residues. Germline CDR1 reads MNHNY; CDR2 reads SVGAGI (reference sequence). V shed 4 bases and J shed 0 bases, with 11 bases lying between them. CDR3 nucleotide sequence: TGTGCCAGCAGTTCAGGGAGATTCAGCACAGATACGCAGTATTTT. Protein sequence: CASSSGRFSTDTQYF.

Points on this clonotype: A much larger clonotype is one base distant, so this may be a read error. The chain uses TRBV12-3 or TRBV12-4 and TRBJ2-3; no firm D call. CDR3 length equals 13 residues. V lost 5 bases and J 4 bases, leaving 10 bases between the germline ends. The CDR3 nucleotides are TGTGCCAGCAGTGTAGGTTCGGCAGATACGCAGTATTTT. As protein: CASSVGSADTQYF.

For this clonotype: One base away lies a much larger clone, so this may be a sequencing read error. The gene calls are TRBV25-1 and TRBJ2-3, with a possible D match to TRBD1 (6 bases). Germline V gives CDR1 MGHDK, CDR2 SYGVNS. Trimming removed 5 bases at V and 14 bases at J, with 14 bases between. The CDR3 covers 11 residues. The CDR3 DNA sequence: TGTGCCAGCAGTCAGGGGTGGCTTTGGTATTTT. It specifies CASSQGWLWYF. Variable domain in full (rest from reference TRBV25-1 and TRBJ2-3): EADIYQTPRYLVIGTGKKITLECSQTMGHDKMYWYQQDPGMELHLIHYSYGVNSTEKGDLSSESTVSRIRTEHFPLTLESARPSHTSQYLCASSQGWLWYFGPGTRLTVL.

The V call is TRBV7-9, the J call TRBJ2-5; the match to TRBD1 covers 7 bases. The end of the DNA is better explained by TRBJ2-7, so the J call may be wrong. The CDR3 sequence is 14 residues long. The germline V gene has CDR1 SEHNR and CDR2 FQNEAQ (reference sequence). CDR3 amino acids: CASSLGNRGYEQYF. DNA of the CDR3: TGTGCCAGCAGCTTAGGAAACAGGGGCTACGAGCAGTACTTC.

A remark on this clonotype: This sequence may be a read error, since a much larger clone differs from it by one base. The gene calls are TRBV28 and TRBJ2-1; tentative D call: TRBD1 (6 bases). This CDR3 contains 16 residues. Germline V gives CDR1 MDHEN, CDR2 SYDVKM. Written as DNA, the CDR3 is TGTGCCAGCACCTCGAGAAGGGGGACCTCCTACAATGAGCACTTCTTC. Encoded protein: CASTSRRGTSYNEHFF.

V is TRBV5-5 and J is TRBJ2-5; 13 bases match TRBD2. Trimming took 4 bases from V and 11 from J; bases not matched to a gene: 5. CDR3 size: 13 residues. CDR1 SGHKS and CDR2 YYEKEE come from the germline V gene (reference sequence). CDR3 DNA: TGTGCCAGCAGCGTGGGACTAGCGGGAAAGCAGTACTTC. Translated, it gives CASSVGLAGKQYF.

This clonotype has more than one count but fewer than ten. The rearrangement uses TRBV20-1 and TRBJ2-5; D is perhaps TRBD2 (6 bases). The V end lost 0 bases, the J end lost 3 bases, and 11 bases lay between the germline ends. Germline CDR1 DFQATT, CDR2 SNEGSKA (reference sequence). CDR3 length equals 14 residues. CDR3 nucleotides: TGCAGTGCTAGAGAGAGGACGGGGGAAGAGACCCAGTACTTC. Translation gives CSARERTGEETQYF.

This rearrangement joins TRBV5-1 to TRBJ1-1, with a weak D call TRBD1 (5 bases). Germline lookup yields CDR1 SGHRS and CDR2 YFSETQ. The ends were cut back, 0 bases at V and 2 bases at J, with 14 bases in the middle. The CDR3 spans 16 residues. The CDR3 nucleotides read TGCGCCAGCAGCTTGGTGGGTGGGGACCTAAACACTGAAGCTTTCTTT. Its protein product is CASSLVGGDLNTEAFF.

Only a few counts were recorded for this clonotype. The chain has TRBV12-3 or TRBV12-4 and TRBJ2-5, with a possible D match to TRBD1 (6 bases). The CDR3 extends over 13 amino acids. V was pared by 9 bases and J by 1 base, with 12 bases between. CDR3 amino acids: CASVDSLQETQYF. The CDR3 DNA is TGTGCCAGTGTGGACAGTCTCCAAGAGACCCAGTACTTC.

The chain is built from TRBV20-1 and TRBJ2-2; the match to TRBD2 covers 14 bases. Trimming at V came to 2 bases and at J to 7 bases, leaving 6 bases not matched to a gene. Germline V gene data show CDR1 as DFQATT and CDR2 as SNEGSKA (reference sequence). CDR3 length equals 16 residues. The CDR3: CSARPTSGGEYGELFF. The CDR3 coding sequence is TGCAGTGCTAGACCGACTAGCGGGGGGGAGTACGGGGAGCTGTTTTTT.

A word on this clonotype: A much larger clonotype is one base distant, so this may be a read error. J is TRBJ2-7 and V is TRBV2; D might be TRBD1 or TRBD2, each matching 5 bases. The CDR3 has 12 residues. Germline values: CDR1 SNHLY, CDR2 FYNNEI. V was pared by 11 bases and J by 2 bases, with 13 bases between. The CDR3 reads CADRDDPYEQYF. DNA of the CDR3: TGTGCCGACCGGGACGACCCCTACGAGCAGTACTTC. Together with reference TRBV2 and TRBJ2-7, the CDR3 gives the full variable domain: EPEVTQTPSHQVTQMGQEVILRCVPISNHLYFYWYRQILGQKVEFLVSFYNNEISEKSEIFDDQFSVERPDGSNFTLKIRSTKLEDSAMYFCADRDDPYEQYFGPGTRLTVT.

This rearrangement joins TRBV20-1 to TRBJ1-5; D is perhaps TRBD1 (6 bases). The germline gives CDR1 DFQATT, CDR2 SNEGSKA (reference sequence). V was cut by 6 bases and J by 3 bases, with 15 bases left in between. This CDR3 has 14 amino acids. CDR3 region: CSAYDRPYNQPQHF. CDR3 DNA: TGCAGTGCCTATGACAGGCCCTACAATCAGCCCCAGCATTTT.